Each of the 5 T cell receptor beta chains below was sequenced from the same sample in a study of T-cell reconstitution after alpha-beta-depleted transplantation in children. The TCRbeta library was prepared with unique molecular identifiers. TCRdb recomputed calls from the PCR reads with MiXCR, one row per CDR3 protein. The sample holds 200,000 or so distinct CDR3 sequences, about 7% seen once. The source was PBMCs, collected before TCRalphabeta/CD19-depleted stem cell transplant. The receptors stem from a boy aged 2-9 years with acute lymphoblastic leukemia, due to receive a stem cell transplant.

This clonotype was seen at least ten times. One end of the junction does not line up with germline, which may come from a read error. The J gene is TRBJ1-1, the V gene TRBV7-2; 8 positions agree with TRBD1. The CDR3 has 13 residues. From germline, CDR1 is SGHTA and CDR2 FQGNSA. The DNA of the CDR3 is TGTGCCAGCAGTCAGACAGGGGACACTGAAGTTTTCTTT. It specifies CASSQTGDTEVFF.

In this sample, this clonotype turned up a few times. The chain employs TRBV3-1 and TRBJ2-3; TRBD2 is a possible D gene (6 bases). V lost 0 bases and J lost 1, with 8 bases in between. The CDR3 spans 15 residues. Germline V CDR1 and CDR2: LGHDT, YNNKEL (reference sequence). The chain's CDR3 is CASSQDPSGTDTQYF. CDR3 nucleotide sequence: TGTGCCAGCAGCCAAGATCCTAGCGGCACAGATACGCAGTATTTT.

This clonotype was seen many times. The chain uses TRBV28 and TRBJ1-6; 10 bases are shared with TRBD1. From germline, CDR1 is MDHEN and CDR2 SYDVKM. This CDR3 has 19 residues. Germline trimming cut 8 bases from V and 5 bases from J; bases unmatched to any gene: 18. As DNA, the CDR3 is TGTGCCAGCCCCCGCCCCGGGACAGGGGTTCCGAGCAATAATTCACCCCTCCACTTT. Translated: CASPRPGTGVPSNNSPLHF.

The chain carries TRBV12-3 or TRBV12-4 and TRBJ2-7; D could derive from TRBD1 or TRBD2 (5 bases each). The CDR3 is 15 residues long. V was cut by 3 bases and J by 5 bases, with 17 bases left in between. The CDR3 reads CASSFKGRALHEQYF. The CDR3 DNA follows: TGTGCCAGCAGTTTTAAGGGGCGGGCCCTTCACGAGCAGTACTTC.

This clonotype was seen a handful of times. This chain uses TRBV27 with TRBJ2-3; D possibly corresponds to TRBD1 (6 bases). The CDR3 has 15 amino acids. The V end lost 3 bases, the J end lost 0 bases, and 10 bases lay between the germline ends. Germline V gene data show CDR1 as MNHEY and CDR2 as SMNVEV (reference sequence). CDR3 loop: CASSLGAISTDTQYF. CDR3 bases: TGTGCCAGCAGTTTGGGGGCCATAAGCACAGATACGCAGTATTTT.